These T cell receptor beta chains were read from a single sample in a study of shared clonotypes between healthy human individuals. Measured with immunoSEQ multiplex PCR; TCRdb has only the in-frame clones, and not every one. Of some 690,000 clones in the sample, 90% were seen once. Sequencing input: memory CD8+ T cells from PBMCs. All receptors derive from a man younger than 35 in good health. Some clones in this sample may be carry-over from other donors' samples. CDR3s include the opening cysteine and the closing phenylalanine or tryptophan. D genes are given only for firm matches. Only some rows state a clone size, as once, few, many or a class for expanded clones.

d_call	v_call	j_call	clone_size	cdr3_nt	cdr3_aa
TRBD1	TRBV27	TRBJ2-1	.	TGTGCCAGCAGTCTCATGACAGGGTGGGTCAATGAGCAGTTCTTC	CASSLMTGWVNEQFF
TRBD1	TRBV14	TRBJ1-2	.	TGTGCCAGCAGCCAATACCGGACAGGGGGCGAAAACTATGGCTACACCTTC	CASSQYRTGGENYGYTF
TRBD2	TRBV29-1	TRBJ2-3	.	TGCAGCGCCCGAGCGGGAGAAACAGATACGCAGTATTTT	CSARAGETDTQYF
.	TRBV23-1	TRBJ2-4	once	TGCGCCAGCAGTCAATCGGTAGGGGTTCGACAGGTATTGTGCAAAAACATTCAGTACTTC	CASSQSVGVRQVLCKNIQYF
.	TRBV29-1	TRBJ2-1	once	TGCAGCGTTGAGGAGGAGAACTACAATGAGCAGTTCTTC	CSVEEENYNEQFF
TRBD2	TRBV27	TRBJ2-5	.	TGTGCCAGCAGGGGACTAGCGGGAGCGCAAGAGACCCAGTACTTC	CASRGLAGAQETQYF
.	TRBV4-1	TRBJ2-7	.	TGCGCCAGCAGCCAAGAAAGACCGTTTTACGAGCAGTACTTC	CASSQERPFYEQYF
TRBD1	TRBV13	TRBJ1-2	.	TGTGCCAGCAGCTCCGTAACAGGGGGCGATGGCTACACCTTC	CASSSVTGGDGYTF
TRBD2	TRBV6-5	TRBJ2-3	.	TGTGCCAGCGGGAGTAGCGGGAGAACAGATACGCAGTATTTT	CASGSSGRTDTQYF
TRBD2	TRBV7-9	TRBJ2-1	few	TGTGCCAGCAGCGGAACAGGACTAGCGCCAGACAATGAGCAGTTCTTC	CASSGTGLAPDNEQFF
.	TRBV9	TRBJ2-1	.	TGTGCCAGCAGCGTAGGCCCAGGGGGGGCGGGAGAGACCTACAATGAGCAGTTCTTC	CASSVGPGGAGETYNEQFF
TRBD1	TRBV27	TRBJ2-5	.	TGTGCCAGCAGTAGCCGGGACAGGGGAGAGACCCAGTACTTC	CASSSRDRGETQYF
.	TRBV6-1	TRBJ2-1	.	TGTGCCAGCAGTGCTTTTACTAGCTCGAGCTCCTACAATGAGCAGTTCTTC	CASSAFTSSSSYNEQFF
TRBD1	TRBV5-4	TRBJ2-7	.	TGTGCCAGCAGCTGGGACAGGGGCGAGCAGTACTTC	CASSWDRGEQYF
.	TRBV28	TRBJ1-1	.	TGTGCCAGCAGCCTCGAAGGGATAGTAGCGAACACTGAAGCTTTCTTT	CASSLEGIVANTEAFF
TRBD1	TRBV28	TRBJ2-1	.	TGTGCCAGCAGCGTTCGGGGACAGGGGATCAATGAGCAGTTCTTC	CASSVRGQGINEQFF
.	TRBV13	TRBJ2-5	.	TGTGCCAGCAGCTTCTTACAAGAGACCCAGTACTTC	CASSFLQETQYF
.	TRBV5-1	TRBJ2-3	.	TGCGCCAGCAGCTTGGACCAGCGGACAAGCACAGATACGCAGTATTTT	CASSLDQRTSTDTQYF
.	TRBV15	TRBJ1-1	.	TGTGCCACCAGCAGAGATCCGACAACCGTGGGATGGAGCACTGAAGCTTTCTTT	CATSRDPTTVGWSTEAFF
.	TRBV5-1	TRBJ2-2	once	TGCGCCAGCACACTCTGGGAGCTGTTTTTT	CASTLWELFF
TRBD1	TRBV27	TRBJ1-1	.	TGTGCCAGCACCGCAGGGGGCTGGACTGAAGCTTTCTTT	CASTAGGWTEAFF
TRBD2	TRBV9	TRBJ2-1	.	TGTGCCAGCAGCCCCTGGACTAGCGGGAGATATGAGCAGTTCTTC	CASSPWTSGRYEQFF
.	TRBV25-1	TRBJ1-2	few	TGTGCCAGCAGGGGTCCCAGGGTTCTTGACTATGGCTACACCTTC	CASRGPRVLDYGYTF
TRBD1	TRBV7-9	TRBJ2-3	.	TGTGCCAGCACCCGGGACAGGGGGCCAGATACGCAGTATTTT	CASTRDRGPDTQYF
TRBD1	TRBV28	TRBJ2-6	few	TGTGCCAGCAGTTTGATCTACCGGGACAGGGCTCGTGGGGCCAACGTCCTGACTTTC	CASSLIYRDRARGANVLTF
.	TRBV27	TRBJ2-2	.	TGTGCCGCGGGGAACCCCGGGGAGCTGTTTTTT	CAAGNPGELFF
.	TRBV27	TRBJ2-7	.	TGTGCCAGCAGCTCTGGGACCCACTACGAGCAGTACTTC	CASSSGTHYEQYF
TRBD1	TRBV9	TRBJ2-5	.	TGTGCCAGCAGCGTAGAACAGGGGATAGAGACCCAGTACTTC	CASSVEQGIETQYF
TRBD2	TRBV10-3	TRBJ2-1	.	TGTGCCATCAGTGTAAGCGGGAGTGATGAGCAGTTCTTC	CAISVSGSDEQFF
.	TRBV15	TRBJ1-4	.	TGTGCCACCAGCTCGGGTGGGGGCGGTGAAAAACTGTTTTTT	CATSSGGGGEKLFF
.	TRBV5-8	TRBJ1-1	.	TGTGCCAGCAGCTTGAACACTGAAGCTTTCTTT	CASSLNTEAFF
TRBD2	TRBV7-9	TRBJ2-7	.	TGTGCCAGCAGCCCAAGGACTAGCGGGAGGGACTCCTACGAGCAGTACTTC	CASSPRTSGRDSYEQYF
.	TRBV4-3	TRBJ2-7	.	TGCGCCAGCAGCCAAGACTTCGGTGACAGGTCCTACGAGCAGTACTTC	CASSQDFGDRSYEQYF
TRBD2	TRBV5-5	TRBJ2-5	.	TGTGCCAGCAGCCTCGGGACTAGCGGGAGTCGAGAGACCCAGTACTTC	CASSLGTSGSRETQYF
TRBD2	TRBV27	TRBJ2-1	.	TGTGCCAGCAGCCCCTCGGGGGGAGAGTCCTACAATGAGCAGTTCTTC	CASSPSGGESYNEQFF
TRBD2	TRBV28	TRBJ2-7	.	TGTGCCAGCAGACCCACCGGCAGCGGGAGCTACGAGCAGTACTTC	CASRPTGSGSYEQYF
.	TRBV5-5	TRBJ1-5	.	TGTGCCAGCAGGATACCAGGGGAGCCCCAGCATTTT	CASRIPGEPQHF
.	TRBV29-1	TRBJ1-2	once	TGCAGCGTTGTTGCAGGGTGGTACTATGGCTACACCTTC	CSVVAGWYYGYTF